The clone carrying this TCR beta chain was observed a handful of times. As yet, its antigen is unknown. Noted treatment: approximately 11-day PBMC culture with coronavirus spike peptide pools or control peptides (ViraFEST assay). Trimming pared 0 bases from V and 4 bases from J, leaving 13 bases between. This CDR3 has 15 amino acids. The germline CDR1 and CDR2 sequences are DFQATT and SNEGSKA (reference sequence). This entry is derived from a study of vaccination and CD4 T cells after COVID-19. Study overall: Each enrolled participant received a two-dose regimen of either BNT162b2 or mRNA-1273 vaccine. Controls had a CEFX pool, an HIV-1 Nef pool, or no peptide added.

Scientists ran DNA taken from cultured CD4+ T cells through the Oncomine TCR Beta short-read assay for sequencing. TCRdb processed the PCR reads anew with MiXCR; each CDR3 protein has one entry. Of approximately 15,000 distinct CDR3 sequences listed, under 50% are singletons. The receptor was isolated from a human donor who had recovered from COVID-19. J is TRBJ1-5 and V is TRBV20-1; no definite D call. Sequenced: CD4+ T cells from blood, cultured in vitro. The CDR3 DNA reads TGCAGTGCTAGAGATATGAGGTCGGATAATCAGCCCCAGCATTTT. Translation gives CSARDMRSDNQPQHF.